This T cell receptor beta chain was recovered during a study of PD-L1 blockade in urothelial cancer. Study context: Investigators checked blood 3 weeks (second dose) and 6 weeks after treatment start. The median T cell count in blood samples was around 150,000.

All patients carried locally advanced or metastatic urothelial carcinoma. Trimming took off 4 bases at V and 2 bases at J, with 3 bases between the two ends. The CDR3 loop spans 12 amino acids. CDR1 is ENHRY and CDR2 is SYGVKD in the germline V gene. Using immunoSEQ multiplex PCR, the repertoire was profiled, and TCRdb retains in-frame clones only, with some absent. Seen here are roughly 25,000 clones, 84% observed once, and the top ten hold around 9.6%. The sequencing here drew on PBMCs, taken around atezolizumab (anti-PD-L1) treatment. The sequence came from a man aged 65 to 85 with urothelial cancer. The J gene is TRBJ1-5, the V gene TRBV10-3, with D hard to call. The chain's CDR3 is CAISVGNQPQHF. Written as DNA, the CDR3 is TGTGCCATCAGTGTCGGCAATCAGCCCCAGCATTTT.